Given below is one T cell receptor beta chain in context. The data derive from a study of blood T cell repertoires in COVID-19. On the study more broadly: Samples taken during acute and convalescent COVID-19 were collected in the United States, Italy and Spain. The analysed material was cDNA or gDNA that came from T cells, B-cell-depleted T cells, or PBMCs.

This CDR3 has 14 residues. CDR1 and CDR2 (germline): SGHTA, FQGNSA. Trimming took 1 base from V and 5 from J; bases not matched to a gene: 2. In the original analysis: Counts of nucleated cells, estimated from reference gene primer amplification, were obtained. Sequencing used immunoSEQ multiplex PCR; TCRdb keeps in-frame clones, though not all of them. V and J calls plus clone size are reproduced from that table; the DNA served to infer D and trimming. This table has around 92,000 clones, roughly 89% appearing once. This receptor was identified in a woman older than 75 with active COVID-19. The sequenced sample was peripheral blood. The chain joins TRBV7-2 to TRBJ1-3, with 7 positions matching TRBD1. The CDR3 DNA is TGTGCCAGCAGCTTAGACAGGGGAAGAAACACCATATATTTT. This sequence encodes CASSLDRGRNTIYF.